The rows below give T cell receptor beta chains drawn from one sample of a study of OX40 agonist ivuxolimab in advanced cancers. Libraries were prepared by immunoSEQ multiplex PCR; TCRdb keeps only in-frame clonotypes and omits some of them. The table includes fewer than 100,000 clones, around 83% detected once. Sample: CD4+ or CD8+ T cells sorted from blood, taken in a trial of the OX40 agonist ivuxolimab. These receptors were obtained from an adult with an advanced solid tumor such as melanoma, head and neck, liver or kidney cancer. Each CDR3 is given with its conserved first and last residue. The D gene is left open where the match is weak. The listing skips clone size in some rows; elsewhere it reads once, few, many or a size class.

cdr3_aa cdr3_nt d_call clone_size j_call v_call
CASSQGVAGSYNEQFF TGTGCCAGCAGCCAAGGGGTCGCGGGCTCTTACAATGAGCAGTTCTTC . . TRBJ2-1 TRBV4-2
CASSYTGTASTDTQYF TGTGCCAGCAGTTACACCGGGACAGCTAGCACAGATACGCAGTATTTT TRBD1 . TRBJ2-3 TRBV6-5
CASTPGGQSGNTIYF TGTGCCAGCACCCCAGGCGGCCAATCTGGAAACACCATATATTTT . few TRBJ1-3 TRBV2
CASSPRPQETQYF TGTGCCAGCAGCCCCCGGCCGCAAGAGACCCAGTACTTC . once TRBJ2-5 TRBV9
CASSLGGYSNQPQHF TGTGCCAGCAGTTTAGGGGGATATAGCAATCAGCCCCAGCATTTT . . TRBJ1-5 TRBV28
CASSFPGPHSGANVLTF TGTGCCAGCAGTTTCCCGGGACCCCACTCTGGGGCCAACGTCCTGACTTTC . . TRBJ2-6 TRBV27
CASSGGTGEQYF TGCGCCAGCAGCGGGGGGACCGGGGAGCAGTACTTC . . TRBJ2-7 TRBV5-1
CASSPRGLTEAFF TGTGCCAGCAGCCCCCGGGGGCTCACTGAAGCTTTCTTT . . TRBJ1-1 TRBV9
CASSVVLDGSSYNEQFF TGTGCCAGCAGTGTCGTATTGGACGGAAGCTCCTACAATGAGCAGTTCTTC . . TRBJ2-1 TRBV6-1
CASNPWGQETQYF TGTGCCAGCAACCCCTGGGGGCAAGAGACCCAGTACTTC . . TRBJ2-5 TRBV7-2
CASSSTRGQGTKTQYF TGTGCCAGCAGCTCCACGCGGGGACAGGGGACGAAGACCCAGTACTTC TRBD1 . TRBJ2-5 TRBV11-2
CASTLEGAEKLFF TGTGCCAGCACCTTAGAGGGAGCTGAAAAACTGTTTTTT . . TRBJ1-4 TRBV6-1
CASSQPTSGRYNEQFF TGCGCCAGCAGCCAGCCGACTAGCGGGAGGTACAATGAGCAGTTCTTC TRBD2 . TRBJ2-1 TRBV4-1
CASSPSGEETQYF TGTGCCAGCAGTCCGAGCGGGGAAGAGACCCAGTACTTC TRBD2 . TRBJ2-5 TRBV2